This T cell receptor beta chain was captured by sequencing in a study of response to subunit inactivated influenza vaccine. TCRdb re-analysed the RT-PCR reads in MiXCR, keeping a single row per CDR3 protein. The sample includes some 570,000 distinct CDR3 sequences, 11% of them seen just once. The germline gives CDR1 ENHRY, CDR2 SYGVKD. The V segment lost 6 bases and the J segment 1 base; nucleotides outside the gene matches: 2. This CDR3 has 15 residues. This sample also appeared in a second study, on T cells expressing NK-cell markers. That study reports: 5'RACE template switching built TCR beta cDNA with unique molecular identifiers.

The TCR sequence derives from a man between 45 and 60 years old who received an inactivated influenza vaccine. The V call is TRBV10-3, the J call TRBJ2-2; the match to TRBD2 covers 10 bases. The specimen comprised PBMCs from blood, sampled on the day of vaccination. CDR3 bases: TGTGCCATCAGCGCTAGCGGGAGGAACACCGGGGAGCTGTTTTTT. This translates into CAISASGRNTGELFF.